This is a list of T cell receptor beta chains from one sample in a study of T cell repertoires in ileal Crohn's disease. Profiling relied on immunoSEQ multiplex PCR, and the TCRdb table lists in-frame clones only, not all of them. The repertoire has about 12,000 clones, about four fifths of them found once; the top ten carry roughly 18%. Sequencing input: ileal tissue. Receptors originate from an adult with Crohn's disease. The CDR3 runs from the conserved cysteine through the conserved F or W. A D gene is named only where the DNA matches it firmly. A row's size may be missing; if present it is once, few, many or a size class.

v_gene	j_gene	abundance	d_gene	CDR3aa	CDR3nt
TRBV19	TRBJ2-3	.	TRBD2	CASTPLAGGDTDTQYF	TGTGCCAGTACCCCCCTAGCGGGAGGGGACACAGATACGCAGTATTTT
TRBV2	TRBJ1-5	.	TRBD1	CASRDTGGNQPQHF	TGTGCCAGCAGGGACACAGGGGGCAATCAGCCCCAGCATTTT
TRBV11-2	TRBJ1-4	.	TRBD1	CASSVTGGTNEKLFF	TGTGCCAGCAGCGTCACAGGGGGAACTAATGAAAAACTGTTTTTT
TRBV11-2	TRBJ1-3	.	.	CASSLGGSPGNTIYF	TGTGCCAGCAGCTTAGGCGGGTCTCCTGGAAACACCATATATTTT
TRBV30	TRBJ2-5	.	TRBD1	CAWSGGTGWETQYF	TGTGCCTGGAGCGGGGGGACAGGGTGGGAGACCCAGTACTTC
TRBV5-1	TRBJ2-5	few	TRBD2	CASSLLREAETQYF	TGCGCCAGCAGCTTGTTGCGGGAGGCGGAGACCCAGTACTTC
TRBV10-3	TRBJ2-6	.	.	CASRGGDGANVLTF	TGTGCCTCCCGAGGGGGGGACGGGGCCAACGTCCTGACTTTC
TRBV4-2	TRBJ2-3	.	.	CASSQSGTYYTQYF	TGTGCCAGCAGCCAATCGGGAACTTATTATACGCAGTATTTT
TRBV2	TRBJ1-2	.	.	CASSVGIGGYGYTF	TGTGCCAGCAGTGTAGGGATCGGGGGTTATGGCTACACCTTC
TRBV7-2	TRBJ2-7	.	.	CASSPRAGEQYF	TGTGCCAGCAGCCCCCGGGCGGGAGAGCAGTACTTC
TRBV4-2	TRBJ2-1	.	TRBD2	CASSQDASGGVYNEQFF	TGTGCCAGCAGCCAAGACGCTAGCGGGGGAGTCTACAATGAGCAGTTCTTC
TRBV7-8	TRBJ1-1	.	.	CASSLVGRESMNTEAFF	TGTGCCAGCAGCCTTGTGGGGCGTGAGTCCATGAACACTGAAGCTTTCTTT
TRBV6-5	TRBJ2-2	once	.	CASSWRANTGELFF	TGTGCCAGCAGTTGGCGGGCGAACACCGGGGAGCTGTTTTTT
TRBV11-2	TRBJ2-2	.	.	CASSLAPGQGTGELFF	TGTGCCAGCAGCTTAGCCCCGGGACAAGGCACCGGGGAGCTGTTTTTT
TRBV7-2	TRBJ2-3	.	TRBD2	CASSSTFGSGADTQYF	TGTGCCAGCAGCTCCACCTTTGGTAGCGGGGCAGATACGCAGTATTTT
TRBV10-3	TRBJ1-1	.	TRBD1	CATGRQGSTEAFF	TGTGCCACCGGTAGACAGGGAAGCACTGAAGCTTTCTTT
TRBV5-1	TRBJ2-7	.	.	CASSLVSTYEQYF	TGCGCCAGCAGCTTGGTCTCTACCTACGAGCAGTACTTC
TRBV11-1	TRBJ2-1	.	TRBD2	CASSSGGPNEQFF	TGTGCCAGCAGCTCGGGGGGGCCTAATGAGCAGTTCTTC
TRBV5-4	TRBJ1-2	.	.	CASSFRNRAYGYTF	TGTGCCAGCAGCTTCCGGAACAGGGCCTATGGCTACACCTTC
TRBV5-6	TRBJ2-2	.	.	CASSFGGWNTGELFF	TGTGCCAGCAGCTTTGGAGGGTGGAACACCGGGGAGCTGTTTTTT
TRBV7-2	TRBJ2-1	.	TRBD2	CASSLTSGYNEQFF	TGTGCCAGCAGCTTAACTAGCGGGTACAATGAGCAGTTCTTC
TRBV7-8	TRBJ1-6	.	.	CASTTGMDNSPLHF	TGTGCCAGCACTACAGGGATGGATAATTCACCCCTCCACTTT
TRBV6-4	TRBJ2-3	.	.	CASSMGAGDTQYF	TGTGCCAGCAGTATGGGGGCCGGAGATACGCAGTATTTT
TRBV27	TRBJ1-2	.	.	CASSLSGPRYGYTF	TGTGCCAGCAGTTTAAGTGGGCCCCGGTATGGCTACACCTTC
TRBV30	TRBJ1-4	few	TRBD1	CAWSVGQGANEKLFF	TGTGCCTGGAGTGTAGGACAGGGGGCTAATGAAAAACTGTTTTTT
TRBV5-4	TRBJ1-4	.	.	CASSPTATNEKLFF	TGTGCCAGCAGCCCGACAGCAACTAATGAAAAACTGTTTTTT
TRBV5-4	TRBJ2-2	.	.	CASSLAFGGNTGELFF	TGTGCCAGCAGCTTGGCCTTTGGAGGGAACACCGGGGAGCTGTTTTTT
TRBV28	TRBJ1-5	.	TRBD1	CASSSPGTGYGNQPQHF	TGTGCCAGCAGTTCACCCGGGACAGGGTATGGCAATCAGCCCCAGCATTTT
TRBV7-9	TRBJ2-5	.	TRBD2	CASSFGGSVGETQYF	TGTGCCAGCAGCTTTGGCGGGAGTGTAGGAGAGACCCAGTACTTC
TRBV18	TRBJ1-3	.	TRBD1	CASSPQQGARGGNTIYF	TGTGCCAGCTCACCACAGCAGGGGGCAAGAGGAGGAAACACCATATATTTT
TRBV23-1	TRBJ2-2	.	.	CASEDTVPGELFF	TGCGCCAGCGAAGACACGGTCCCCGGGGAGCTGTTTTTT
TRBV27	TRBJ2-4	.	TRBD1	CASSTNRGMAKNIQYF	TGTGCCAGCAGTACCAACAGGGGAATGGCCAAAAACATTCAGTACTTC
TRBV6-1	TRBJ2-7	.	TRBD2	CASTAGPHYEQYF	TGTGCCAGCACAGCGGGGCCTCACTACGAGCAGTACTTC
TRBV11-2	TRBJ2-5	.	.	CASSLGTFSETQYF	TGTGCCAGCAGCTTAGGCACTTTCTCGGAGACCCAGTACTTC
TRBV30	TRBJ1-2	.	TRBD1	CAWIPQGRNYGYTF	TGTGCCTGGATCCCACAGGGGAGGAACTATGGCTACACCTTC
TRBV30	TRBJ2-7	.	.	CAWSGGGEQYF	TGTGCCTGGAGTGGAGGGGGCGAGCAGTACTTC
TRBV5-4	TRBJ1-1	.	.	CASREPGTEAFF	TGTGCCAGCAGGGAGCCGGGCACTGAAGCTTTCTTT
TRBV29-1	TRBJ1-1	.	TRBD1	CSAGHRGPNTEAFF	TGCAGCGCCGGACACAGGGGGCCCAACACTGAAGCTTTCTTT
TRBV6-5	TRBJ2-7	.	.	CASSYMGGQYF	TGTGCCAGCAGTTACATGGGAGGCCAGTACTTC
TRBV10-3	TRBJ2-7	.	TRBD2	CAIGAGGPGEQYF	TGTGCCATCGGAGCGGGAGGGCCGGGGGAGCAGTACTTC
TRBV19	TRBJ2-5	.	TRBD2	CASSIGLAGTRETQYF	TGTGCCAGTAGTATCGGGCTAGCGGGGACCAGAGAGACCCAGTACTTC
TRBV6-6	TRBJ1-5	.	TRBD1	CASSYSRDRVDQPQHF	TGTGCCAGCAGTTACTCGAGGGACAGGGTTGATCAGCCCCAGCATTTT
TRBV19	TRBJ2-6	once	.	CASSQTGLSGANVLTF	TGTGCCAGTAGCCAAACAGGGCTCTCTGGGGCCAACGTCCTGACTTTC
TRBV2	TRBJ2-3	.	.	CASSDIGRVADTQYF	TGTGCCAGCAGTGATATCGGCAGGGTGGCAGATACGCAGTATTTT
TRBV7-2	TRBJ2-7	.	TRBD1	CASSVGQLYEQYF	TGTGCCAGCAGCGTGGGACAGTTGTACGAGCAGTACTTC
TRBV19	TRBJ1-5	.	TRBD1	CASSIDRESNQPQHF	TGTGCCAGTAGTATTGACAGGGAAAGCAATCAGCCCCAGCATTTT
TRBV7-9	TRBJ2-5	.	TRBD1	CASSSGRGTGGLETQYF	TGTGCCAGCAGCTCAGGACGCGGGACAGGGGGTCTGGAGACCCAGTACTTC
TRBV7-2	TRBJ2-7	.	.	CASSLQTPAEQYF	TGTGCCAGCAGCCTACAGACACCGGCCGAGCAGTACTTC
TRBV28	TRBJ2-7	.	TRBD1	CASRKTGTGARGNLYEQYF	TGTGCCAGCAGAAAGACCGGGACAGGGGCCCGAGGGAACCTTTACGAGCAGTACTTC
TRBV2	TRBJ2-5	.	.	CASRDGVRETQYF	TGTGCCAGCAGGGACGGGGTTCGGGAGACCCAGTACTTC
TRBV28	TRBJ2-2	.	TRBD2	CASTLLAGGLKGELFF	TGTGCCAGCACCCTCCTAGCGGGAGGGCTAAAAGGGGAGCTGTTTTTT
TRBV19	TRBJ2-5	.	TRBD2	CASTGGAQETQYF	TGTGCCAGTACCGGGGGGGCTCAAGAGACCCAGTACTTC
TRBV19	TRBJ2-2	.	.	CASGGANTGELFF	TGTGCCAGTGGCGGAGCGAACACCGGGGAGCTGTTTTTT
TRBV5-1	TRBJ2-3	.	.	CASSLGGGTDTQYF	TGCGCCAGCAGCTTGGGAGGGGGAACAGATACGCAGTATTTT
TRBV27	TRBJ2-4	.	TRBD1	CASSLGGTGNIQYF	TGTGCCAGCAGCTTGGGCGGGACAGGGAACATTCAGTACTTC